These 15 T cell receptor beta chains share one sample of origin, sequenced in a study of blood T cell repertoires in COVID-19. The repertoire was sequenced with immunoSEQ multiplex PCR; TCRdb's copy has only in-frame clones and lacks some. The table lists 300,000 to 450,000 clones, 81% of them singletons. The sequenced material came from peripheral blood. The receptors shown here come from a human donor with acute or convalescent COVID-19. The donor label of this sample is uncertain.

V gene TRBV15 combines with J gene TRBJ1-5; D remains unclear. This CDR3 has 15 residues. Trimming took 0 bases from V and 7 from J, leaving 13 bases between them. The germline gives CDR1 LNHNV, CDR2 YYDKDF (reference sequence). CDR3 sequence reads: CATSRDLEPEQPQHF. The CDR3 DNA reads TGTGCCACCAGCAGAGATTTGGAGCCTGAGCAGCCCCAGCATTTT. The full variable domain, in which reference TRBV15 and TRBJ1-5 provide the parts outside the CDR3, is DAMVIQNPRYQVTQFGKPVTLSCSQTLNHNVMYWYQQKSSQAPKLLFHYYDKDFNNEADTPDNFQSRRPNTSFCFLDIRSPGLGDTAMYLCATSRDLEPEQPQHFGDGTRLSIL.

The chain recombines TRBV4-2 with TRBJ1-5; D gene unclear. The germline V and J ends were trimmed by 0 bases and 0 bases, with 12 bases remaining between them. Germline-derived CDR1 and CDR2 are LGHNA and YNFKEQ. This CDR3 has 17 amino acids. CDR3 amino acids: CASSQDLAVLSNQPQHF. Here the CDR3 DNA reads TGTGCCAGCAGCCAAGATTTGGCGGTTCTTAGCAATCAGCCCCAGCATTTT.

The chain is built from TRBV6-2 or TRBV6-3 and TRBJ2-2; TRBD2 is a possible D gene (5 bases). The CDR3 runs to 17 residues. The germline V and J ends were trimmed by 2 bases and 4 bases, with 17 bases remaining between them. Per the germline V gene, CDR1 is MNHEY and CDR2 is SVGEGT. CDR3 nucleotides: TGTGCCAGCAGTTACCCCATTGACTACTTCCCCACCGGGGAGCTGTTTTTT. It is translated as CASSYPIDYFPTGELFF.

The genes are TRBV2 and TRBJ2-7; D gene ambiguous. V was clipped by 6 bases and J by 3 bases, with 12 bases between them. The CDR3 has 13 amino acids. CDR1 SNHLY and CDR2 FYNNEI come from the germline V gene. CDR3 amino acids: CASRAPPGYEQYF. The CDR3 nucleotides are TGTGCCAGCAGGGCCCCTCCGGGCTACGAGCAGTACTTC.

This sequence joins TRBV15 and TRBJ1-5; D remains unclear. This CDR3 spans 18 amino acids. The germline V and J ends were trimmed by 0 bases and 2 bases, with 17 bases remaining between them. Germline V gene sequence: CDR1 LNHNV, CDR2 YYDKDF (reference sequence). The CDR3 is CATSRDPGDVGGNQPQHF. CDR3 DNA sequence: TGTGCCACCAGCAGAGATCCCGGTGACGTCGGGGGCAATCAGCCCCAGCATTTT.

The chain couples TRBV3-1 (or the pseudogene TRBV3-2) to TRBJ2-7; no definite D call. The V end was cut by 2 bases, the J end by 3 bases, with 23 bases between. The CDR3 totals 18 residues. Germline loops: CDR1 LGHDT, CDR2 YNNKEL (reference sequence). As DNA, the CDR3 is TGTGCCAGCAGCCAATCTCAGCTAGTAACCTCAAGAGGCTACGAGCAGTACTTC. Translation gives CASSQSQLVTSRGYEQYF.

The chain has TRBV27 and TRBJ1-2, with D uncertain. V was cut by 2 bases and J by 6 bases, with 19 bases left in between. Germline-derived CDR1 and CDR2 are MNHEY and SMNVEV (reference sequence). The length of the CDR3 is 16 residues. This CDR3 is CASSLRLGWAGNGYTF. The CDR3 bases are TGTGCCAGCAGTTTAAGGCTGGGGTGGGCGGGGAATGGCTACACCTTC.

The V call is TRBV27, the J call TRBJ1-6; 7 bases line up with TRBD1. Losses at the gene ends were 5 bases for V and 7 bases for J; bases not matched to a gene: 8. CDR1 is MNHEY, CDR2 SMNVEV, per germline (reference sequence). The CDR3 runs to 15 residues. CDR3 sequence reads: CASSAQDRLNSPLHF. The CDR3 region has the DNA TGTGCCAGCAGTGCGCAGGACAGGCTAAATTCACCCCTCCACTTT.

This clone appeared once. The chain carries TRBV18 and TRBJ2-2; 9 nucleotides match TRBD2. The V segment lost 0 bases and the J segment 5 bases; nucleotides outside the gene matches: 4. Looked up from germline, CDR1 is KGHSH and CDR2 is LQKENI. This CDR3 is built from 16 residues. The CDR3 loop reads CASSPPIAGATGELFF. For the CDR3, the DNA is TGTGCCAGCTCACCACCGATAGCGGGAGCTACCGGGGAGCTGTTTTTT.

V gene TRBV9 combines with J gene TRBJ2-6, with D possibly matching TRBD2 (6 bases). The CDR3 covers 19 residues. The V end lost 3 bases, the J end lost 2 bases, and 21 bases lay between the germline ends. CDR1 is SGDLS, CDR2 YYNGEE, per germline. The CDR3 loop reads CASSARRAGMAPGANVLTF. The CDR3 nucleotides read TGTGCCAGCAGCGCCCGGAGGGCAGGGATGGCTCCTGGGGCCAACGTCCTGACTTTC.

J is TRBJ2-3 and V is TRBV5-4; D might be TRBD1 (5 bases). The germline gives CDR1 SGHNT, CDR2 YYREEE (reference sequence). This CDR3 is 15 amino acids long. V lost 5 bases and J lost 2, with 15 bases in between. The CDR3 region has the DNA TGTGCCAGCAGACCCAGCGACAGAAACACAGATACGCAGTATTTT. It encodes CASRPSDRNTDTQYF.

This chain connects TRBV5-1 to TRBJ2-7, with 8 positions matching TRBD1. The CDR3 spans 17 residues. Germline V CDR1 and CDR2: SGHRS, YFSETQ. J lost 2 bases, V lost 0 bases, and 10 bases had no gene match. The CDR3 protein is CASSLAKRDRLPYEQYF. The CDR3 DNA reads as TGCGCCAGCAGCTTGGCCAAAAGGGACAGGCTACCCTACGAGCAGTACTTC.

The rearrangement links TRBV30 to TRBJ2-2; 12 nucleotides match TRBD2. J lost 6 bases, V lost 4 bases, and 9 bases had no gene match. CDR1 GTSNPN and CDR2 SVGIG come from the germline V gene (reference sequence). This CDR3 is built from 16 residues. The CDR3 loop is CAWMRWLAGGPGELFF. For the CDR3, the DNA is TGTGCCTGGATGAGGTGGCTAGCGGGGGGGCCCGGGGAGCTGTTTTTT.

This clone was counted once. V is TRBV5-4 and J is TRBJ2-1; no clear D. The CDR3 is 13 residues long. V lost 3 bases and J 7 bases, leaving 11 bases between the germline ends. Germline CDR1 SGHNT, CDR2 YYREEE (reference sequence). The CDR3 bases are TGTGCCAGCAGCTCCCCCAACAGAAATGAGCAGTTCTTC. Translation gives CASSSPNRNEQFF.

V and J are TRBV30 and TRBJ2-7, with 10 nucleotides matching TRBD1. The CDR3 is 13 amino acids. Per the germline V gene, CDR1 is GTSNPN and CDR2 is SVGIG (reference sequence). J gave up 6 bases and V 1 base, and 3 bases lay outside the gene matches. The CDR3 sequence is CAWSGQGAGEQYF. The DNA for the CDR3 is TGTGCCTGGAGTGGACAGGGGGCGGGCGAGCAGTACTTC.